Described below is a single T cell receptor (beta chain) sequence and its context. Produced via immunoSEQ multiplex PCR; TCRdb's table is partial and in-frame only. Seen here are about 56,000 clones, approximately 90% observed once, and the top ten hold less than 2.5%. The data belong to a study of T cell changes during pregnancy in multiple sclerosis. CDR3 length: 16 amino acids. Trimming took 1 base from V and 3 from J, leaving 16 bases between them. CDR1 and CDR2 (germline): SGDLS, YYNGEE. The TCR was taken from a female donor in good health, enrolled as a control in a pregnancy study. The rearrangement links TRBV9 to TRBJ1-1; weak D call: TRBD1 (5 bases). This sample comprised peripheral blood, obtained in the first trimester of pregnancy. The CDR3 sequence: CASSVQGLSVDTEAFF. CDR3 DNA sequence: TGTGCCAGCAGCGTACAGGGTCTCAGCGTGGACACTGAAGCTTTCTTT.